The clone carrying this T cell receptor (beta chain) has just one count. The entry originates in a study of shared T cell receptors in the human thymus. The assay was immunoSEQ multiplex PCR, and TCRdb's table has in-frame clones only and misses some. The data show a few hundred thousand clones, 85% to 95% seen once. The CDR3 runs 18 residues. Per germline, CDR1 SGDLS and CDR2 YYNGEE. Unmatched junction bases numbered 11, after V lost 4 bases and J lost 1 base. The TCR comes from a human donor. The V call is TRBV9, the J call TRBJ2-1, with 10 bases identical to TRBD2. Sequences were obtained from thymocytes. CDR3: CASSSAGSGRPSYNEQFF. CDR3 sequence (DNA): TGTGCCAGCAGCTCGGCGGGTAGCGGGAGGCCTTCCTACAATGAGCAGTTCTTC.